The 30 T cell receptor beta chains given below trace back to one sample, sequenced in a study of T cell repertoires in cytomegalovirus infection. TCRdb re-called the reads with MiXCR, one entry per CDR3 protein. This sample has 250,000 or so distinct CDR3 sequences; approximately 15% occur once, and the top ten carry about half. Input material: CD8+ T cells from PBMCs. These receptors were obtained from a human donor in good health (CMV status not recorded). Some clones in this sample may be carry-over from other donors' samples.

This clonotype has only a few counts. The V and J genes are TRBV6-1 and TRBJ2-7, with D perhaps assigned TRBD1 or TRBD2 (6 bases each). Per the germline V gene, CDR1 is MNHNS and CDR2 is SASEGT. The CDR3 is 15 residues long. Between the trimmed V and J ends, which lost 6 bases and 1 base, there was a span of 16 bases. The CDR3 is CASSALGGLSYEQYF. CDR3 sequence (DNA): TGTGCCAGCAGCGCGCTCGGGGGCCTATCCTACGAGCAGTACTTC.

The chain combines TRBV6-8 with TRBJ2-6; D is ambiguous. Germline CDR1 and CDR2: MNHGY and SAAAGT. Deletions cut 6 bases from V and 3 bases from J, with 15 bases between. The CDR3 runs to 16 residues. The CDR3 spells CASRDTVGFGANVLTF. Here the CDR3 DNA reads TGTGCCAGCAGGGATACAGTGGGGTTTGGGGCCAACGTCCTGACTTTC.

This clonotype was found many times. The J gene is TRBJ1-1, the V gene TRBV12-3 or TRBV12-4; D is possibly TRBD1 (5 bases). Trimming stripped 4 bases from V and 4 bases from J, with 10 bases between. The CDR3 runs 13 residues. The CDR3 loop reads CASSWGMSTEAFF. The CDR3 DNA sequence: TGTGCCAGCAGTTGGGGGATGAGCACTGAAGCTTTCTTT.

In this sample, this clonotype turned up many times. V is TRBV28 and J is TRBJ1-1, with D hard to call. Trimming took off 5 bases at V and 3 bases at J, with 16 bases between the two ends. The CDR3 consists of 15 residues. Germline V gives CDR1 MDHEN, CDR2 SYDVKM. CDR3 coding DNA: TGTGCCAGCAGTGGTATGGCGAAGGCTTACACTGAAGCTTTCTTT. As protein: CASSGMAKAYTEAFF.

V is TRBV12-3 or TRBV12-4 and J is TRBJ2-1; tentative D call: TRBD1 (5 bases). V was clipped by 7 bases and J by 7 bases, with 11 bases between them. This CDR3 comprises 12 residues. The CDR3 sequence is CASTPTVNEQFF. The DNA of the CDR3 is TGTGCCAGCACCCCGACAGTGAATGAGCAGTTCTTC.

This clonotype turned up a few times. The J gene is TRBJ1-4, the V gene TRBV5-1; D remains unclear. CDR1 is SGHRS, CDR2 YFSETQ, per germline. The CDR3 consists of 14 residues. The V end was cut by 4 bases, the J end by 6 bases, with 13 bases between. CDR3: CASSVRASDEKLFF. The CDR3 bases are TGCGCCAGCAGCGTCCGGGCCAGTGATGAAAAACTGTTTTTT.

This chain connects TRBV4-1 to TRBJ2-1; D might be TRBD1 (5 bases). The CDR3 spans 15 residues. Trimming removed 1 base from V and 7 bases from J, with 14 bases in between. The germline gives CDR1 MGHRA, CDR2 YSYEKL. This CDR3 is CASSQGAGLLNEQFF. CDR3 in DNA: TGCGCCAGCAGCCAAGGTGCAGGGCTATTAAATGAGCAGTTCTTC.

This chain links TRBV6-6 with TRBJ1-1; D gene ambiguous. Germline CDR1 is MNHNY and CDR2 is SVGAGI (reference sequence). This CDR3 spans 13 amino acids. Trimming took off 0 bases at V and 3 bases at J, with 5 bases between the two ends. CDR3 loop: CASSYSLYTEAFF. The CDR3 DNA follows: TGTGCCAGCAGTTACTCTCTTTACACTGAAGCTTTCTTT.

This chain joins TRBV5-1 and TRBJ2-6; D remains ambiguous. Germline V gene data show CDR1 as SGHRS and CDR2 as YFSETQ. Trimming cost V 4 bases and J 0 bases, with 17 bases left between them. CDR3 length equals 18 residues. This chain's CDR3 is CASSPVGVLSSGANVLTF. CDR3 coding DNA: TGCGCCAGCAGCCCTGTTGGAGTGCTCAGCTCTGGGGCCAACGTCCTGACTTTC.

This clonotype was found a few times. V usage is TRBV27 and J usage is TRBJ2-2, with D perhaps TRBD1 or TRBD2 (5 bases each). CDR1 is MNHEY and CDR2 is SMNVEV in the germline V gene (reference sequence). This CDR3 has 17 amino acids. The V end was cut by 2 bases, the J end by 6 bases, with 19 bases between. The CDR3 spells CASSLIPGPPLAGELFF. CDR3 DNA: TGTGCCAGCAGTTTAATCCCGGGACCCCCATTAGCCGGGGAGCTGTTTTTT.

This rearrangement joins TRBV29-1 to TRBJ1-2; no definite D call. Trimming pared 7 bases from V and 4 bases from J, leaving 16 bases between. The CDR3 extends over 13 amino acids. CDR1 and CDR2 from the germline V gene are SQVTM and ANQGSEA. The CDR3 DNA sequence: TGCAGCGCCAGAGGGAGGGAGGGCTATGGCTACACCTTC. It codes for CSARGREGYGYTF.

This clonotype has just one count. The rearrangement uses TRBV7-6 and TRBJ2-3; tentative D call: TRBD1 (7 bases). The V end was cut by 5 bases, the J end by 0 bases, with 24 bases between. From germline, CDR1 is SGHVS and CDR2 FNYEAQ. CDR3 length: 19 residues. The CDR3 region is CASSDRRGTVRSSTDTQYF. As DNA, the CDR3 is TGTGCCAGCAGCGACCGACGGGGGACAGTACGTTCGAGCACAGATACGCAGTATTTT.

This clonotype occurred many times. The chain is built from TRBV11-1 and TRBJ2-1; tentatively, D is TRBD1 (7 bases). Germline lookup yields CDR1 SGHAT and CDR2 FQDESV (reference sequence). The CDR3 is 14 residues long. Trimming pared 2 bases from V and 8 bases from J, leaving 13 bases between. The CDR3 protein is CASSLSQGGHEQFF. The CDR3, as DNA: TGTGCCAGCAGCTTATCCCAGGGGGGACATGAGCAGTTCTTC.

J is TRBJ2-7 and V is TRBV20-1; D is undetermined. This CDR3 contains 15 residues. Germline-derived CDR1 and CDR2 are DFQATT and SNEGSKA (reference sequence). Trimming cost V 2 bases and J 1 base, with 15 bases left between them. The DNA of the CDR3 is TGCAGTGCTAGAATCTCGGAATATCCGTCCTACGAGCAGTACTTC. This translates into CSARISEYPSYEQYF.

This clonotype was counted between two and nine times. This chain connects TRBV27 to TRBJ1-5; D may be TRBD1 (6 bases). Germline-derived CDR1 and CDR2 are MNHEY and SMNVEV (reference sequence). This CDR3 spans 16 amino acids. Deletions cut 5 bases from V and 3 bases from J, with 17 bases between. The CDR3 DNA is TGTGCCAGCAGTCCCTCTGGGGGGGCCTACAATCAGCCCCAGCATTTT. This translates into CASSPSGGAYNQPQHF.

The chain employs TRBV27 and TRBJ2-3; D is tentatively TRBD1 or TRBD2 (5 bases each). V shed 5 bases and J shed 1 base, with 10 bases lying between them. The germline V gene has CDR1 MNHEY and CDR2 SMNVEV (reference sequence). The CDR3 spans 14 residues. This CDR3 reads CASSAEGRTDTQYF. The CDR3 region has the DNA TGTGCCAGCAGTGCCGAGGGGCGCACAGATACGCAGTATTTT.

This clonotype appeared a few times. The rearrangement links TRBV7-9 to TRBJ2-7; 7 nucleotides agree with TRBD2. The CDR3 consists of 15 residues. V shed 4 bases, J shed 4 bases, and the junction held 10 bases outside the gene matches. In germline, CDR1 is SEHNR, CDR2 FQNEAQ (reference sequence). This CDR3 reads CASSSNREDFYEQYF. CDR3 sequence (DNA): TGTGCCAGCAGCTCTAACCGGGAGGATTTTTACGAGCAGTACTTC.

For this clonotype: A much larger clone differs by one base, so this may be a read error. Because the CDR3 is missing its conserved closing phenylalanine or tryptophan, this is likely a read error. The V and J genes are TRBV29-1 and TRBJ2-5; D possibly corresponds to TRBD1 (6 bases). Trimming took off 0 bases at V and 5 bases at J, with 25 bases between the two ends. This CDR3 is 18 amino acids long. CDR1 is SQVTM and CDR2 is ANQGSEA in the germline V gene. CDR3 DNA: TGCAGCGTTGAAGATCCTTTTTCGGGACATCAGTCGGTGGAGACCCAGTACCTC. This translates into CSVEDPFSGHQSVETQYL.

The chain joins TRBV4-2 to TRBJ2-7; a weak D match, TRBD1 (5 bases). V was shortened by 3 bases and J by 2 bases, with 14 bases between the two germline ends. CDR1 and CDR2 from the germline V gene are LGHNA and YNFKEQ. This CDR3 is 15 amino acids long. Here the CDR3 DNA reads TGTGCCAGCAGCCAGGGTCGGACAAGAGCCTACGAGCAGTACTTC. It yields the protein CASSQGRTRAYEQYF.

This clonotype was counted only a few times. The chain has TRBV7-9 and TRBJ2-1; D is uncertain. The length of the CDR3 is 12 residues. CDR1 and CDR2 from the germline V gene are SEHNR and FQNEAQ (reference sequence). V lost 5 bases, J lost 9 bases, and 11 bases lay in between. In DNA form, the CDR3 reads TGTGCCAGCAGCCCGGACGGTCTTGAGCAGTTCTTC. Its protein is CASSPDGLEQFF.

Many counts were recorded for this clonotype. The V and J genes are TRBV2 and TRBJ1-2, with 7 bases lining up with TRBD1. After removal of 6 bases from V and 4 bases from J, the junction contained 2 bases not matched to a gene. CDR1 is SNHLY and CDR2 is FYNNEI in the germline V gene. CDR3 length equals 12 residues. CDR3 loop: CASRGTAYGYTF. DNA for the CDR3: TGTGCCAGCAGGGGGACAGCCTATGGCTACACCTTC.

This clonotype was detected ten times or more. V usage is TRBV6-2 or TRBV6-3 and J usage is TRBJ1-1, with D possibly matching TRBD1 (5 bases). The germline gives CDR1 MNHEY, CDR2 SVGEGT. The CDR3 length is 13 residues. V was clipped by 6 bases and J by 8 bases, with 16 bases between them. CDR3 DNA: TGTGCCAGCAGGGATGGACACCTGAGGGAAGCTTTCTTT. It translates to CASRDGHLREAFF.

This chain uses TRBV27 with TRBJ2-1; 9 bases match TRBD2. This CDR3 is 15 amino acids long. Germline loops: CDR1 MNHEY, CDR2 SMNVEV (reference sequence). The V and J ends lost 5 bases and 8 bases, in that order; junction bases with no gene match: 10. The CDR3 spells CASSLTGTSTDEQFF. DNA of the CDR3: TGTGCCAGCAGTCTCACCGGGACTAGCACCGATGAGCAGTTCTTC.

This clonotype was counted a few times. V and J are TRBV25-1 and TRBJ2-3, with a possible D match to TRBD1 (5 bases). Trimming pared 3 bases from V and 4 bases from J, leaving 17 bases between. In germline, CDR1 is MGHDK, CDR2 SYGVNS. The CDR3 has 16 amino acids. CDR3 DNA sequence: TGTGCCAGCAGTGATCCCTACGGACAAGGATCAGATACGCAGTATTTT. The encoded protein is CASSDPYGQGSDTQYF.

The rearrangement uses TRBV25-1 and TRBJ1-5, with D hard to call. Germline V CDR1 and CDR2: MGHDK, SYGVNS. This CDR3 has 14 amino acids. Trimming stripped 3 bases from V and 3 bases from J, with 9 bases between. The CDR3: CASSEIGFNQPQHF. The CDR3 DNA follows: TGTGCCAGCAGTGAGATAGGGTTCAATCAGCCCCAGCATTTT. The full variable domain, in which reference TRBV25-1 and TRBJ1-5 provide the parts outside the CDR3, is EADIYQTPRYLVIGTGKKITLECSQTMGHDKMYWYQQDPGMELHLIHYSYGVNSTEKGDLSSESTVSRIRTEHFPLTLESARPSHTSQYLCASSEIGFNQPQHFGDGTRLSIL.

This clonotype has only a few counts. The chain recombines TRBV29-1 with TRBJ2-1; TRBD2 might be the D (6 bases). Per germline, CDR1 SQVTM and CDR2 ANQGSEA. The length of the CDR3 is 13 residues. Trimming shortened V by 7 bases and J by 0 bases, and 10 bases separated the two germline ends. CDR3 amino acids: CSGGDGSYNEQFF. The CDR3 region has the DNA TGCAGCGGCGGGGACGGCTCCTACAATGAGCAGTTCTTC.

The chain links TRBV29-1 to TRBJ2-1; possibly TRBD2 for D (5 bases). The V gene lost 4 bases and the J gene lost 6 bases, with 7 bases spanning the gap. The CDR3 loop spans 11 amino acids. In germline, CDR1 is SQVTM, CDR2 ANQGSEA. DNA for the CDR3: TGCAGCGTTGTTCTAGCCAATGAGCAGTTCTTC. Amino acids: CSVVLANEQFF.

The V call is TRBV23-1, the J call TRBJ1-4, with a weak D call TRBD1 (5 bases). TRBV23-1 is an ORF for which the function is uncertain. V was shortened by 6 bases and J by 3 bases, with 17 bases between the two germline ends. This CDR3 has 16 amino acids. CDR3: CASRNMRRGPNEKLFF. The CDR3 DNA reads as TGCGCCAGCAGGAATATGCGGAGGGGCCCTAATGAAAAACTGTTTTTT.

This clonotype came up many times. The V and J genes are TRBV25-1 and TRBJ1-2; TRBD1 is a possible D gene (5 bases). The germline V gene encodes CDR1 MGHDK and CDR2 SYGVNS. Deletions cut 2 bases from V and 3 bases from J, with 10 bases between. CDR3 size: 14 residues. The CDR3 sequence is CASSEQGDYYGYTF. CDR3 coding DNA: TGTGCCAGCAGTGAACAGGGAGATTACTATGGCTACACCTTC.

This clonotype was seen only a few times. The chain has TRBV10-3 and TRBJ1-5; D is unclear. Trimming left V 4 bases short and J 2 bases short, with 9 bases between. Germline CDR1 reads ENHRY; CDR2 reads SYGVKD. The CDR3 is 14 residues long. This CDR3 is CAISVGGGNQPQHF. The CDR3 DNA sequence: TGTGCCATCAGTGTCGGCGGCGGCAATCAGCCCCAGCATTTT.